The clone carrying this T cell receptor (beta chain) occurred many times. Its antigen remains unidentified. J gave up 5 bases and V 5 bases, and 6 bases lay outside the gene matches. Germline values: CDR1 MDHEN, CDR2 SYDVKM. This CDR3 comprises 14 residues. Assembly of TCR beta libraries relied on iRepertoire HTBI primers together with Arm-PCR of CDR3 regions. TCRdb itself ran the multiplex PCR reads through MiXCR, one entry per CDR3 protein. The repertoire holds 420,000 or so distinct CDR3 sequences, with roughly 15% as singletons. The sample comes from a study of regulatory T cells in long-lasting Graves disease. General study results and limits: Persistent disease was associated with favored TRBV28 usage and with favored use of TRBJ1-2 and TRBJ2-5.

Time point described: newly diagnosed GD, antithyroid drugs for less than 3 months. PBMC RNA was the source of the TCR library. American Thyroid Association guidelines were used to diagnose Graves' disease. Another study also made use of these data, one on T cells in Graves' hyperthyroidism and ophthalmopathy. According to that study: Calling Graves' hyperthyroidism stable meant ophthalmopathy did not progress within 18 months. Blood also contained most expanded thyroid clonotypes above 0.001.

This receptor was identified in a woman aged 18-29 years with Graves disease. The rearrangement joins TRBV28 to TRBJ2-3; 8 positions match TRBD1. Source: peripheral blood mononuclear cells (PBMCs), taken at new diagnosis, from a patient treated with antithyroid drugs. The CDR3 is CASSGQGAVDTQYF. The CDR3 nucleotides read TGTGCCAGCAGTGGGCAGGGGGCGGTAGATACGCAGTATTTT.